This TCR beta chain was observed in a study of identical twins. In this sample, this clonotype turned up a few times. V dropped 5 bases and J dropped 7; count of bases not matched to a gene: 15. Germline CDR1 and CDR2: DFQATT and SNEGSKA (reference sequence). The CDR3 totals 15 residues. TCRdb re-derived calls from the 5' RACE reads in MiXCR, one entry per CDR3 protein. The sample has about 690,000 distinct CDR3 sequences, 21% seen once. This sample also belongs to another study, concerning T cells expressing NK-cell markers. That report adds: Investigators obtained TCR beta repertoires from sorted CD3+CD56+NKG2C+, CD3+CD56+NKG2C- and CD3+CD56-NKG2C+ T cells.

The sequenced sample was PBMCs. The gene calls are TRBV20-1 and TRBJ2-7; 9 bases fit TRBD1. This receptor was identified in a young woman in good health. CDR3: CSAGSTGTGLGEQYF. The CDR3 DNA follows: TGCAGTGCTGGCTCCACCGGGACAGGGCTAGGGGAGCAGTACTTC.